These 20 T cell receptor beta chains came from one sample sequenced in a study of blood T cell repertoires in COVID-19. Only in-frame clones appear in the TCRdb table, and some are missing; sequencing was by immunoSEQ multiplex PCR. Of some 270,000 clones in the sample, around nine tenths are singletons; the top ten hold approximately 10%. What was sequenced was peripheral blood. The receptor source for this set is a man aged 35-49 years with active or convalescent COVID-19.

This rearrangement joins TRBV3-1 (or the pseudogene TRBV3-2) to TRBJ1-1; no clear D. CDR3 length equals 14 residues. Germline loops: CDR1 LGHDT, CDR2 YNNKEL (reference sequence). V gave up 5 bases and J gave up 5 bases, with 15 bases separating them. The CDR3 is CASSYGTTPTEAFF. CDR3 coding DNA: TGTGCCAGCAGCTACGGAACTACCCCTACTGAAGCTTTCTTT.

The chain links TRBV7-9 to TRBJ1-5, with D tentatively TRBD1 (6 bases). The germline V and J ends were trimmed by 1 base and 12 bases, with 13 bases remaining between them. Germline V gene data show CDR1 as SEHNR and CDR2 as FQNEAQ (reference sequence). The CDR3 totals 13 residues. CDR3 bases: TGTGCCAGCAGCTTAGAAGGGGGTTCTTACCAGCATTTT. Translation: CASSLEGGSYQHF.

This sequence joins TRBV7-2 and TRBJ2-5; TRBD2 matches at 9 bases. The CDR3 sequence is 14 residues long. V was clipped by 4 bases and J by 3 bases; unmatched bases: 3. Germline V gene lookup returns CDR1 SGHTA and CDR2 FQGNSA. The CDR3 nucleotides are TGTGCCAGCAGCTCAAGACTAGCGGAAGAGACCCAGTACTTC. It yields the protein CASSSRLAEETQYF.

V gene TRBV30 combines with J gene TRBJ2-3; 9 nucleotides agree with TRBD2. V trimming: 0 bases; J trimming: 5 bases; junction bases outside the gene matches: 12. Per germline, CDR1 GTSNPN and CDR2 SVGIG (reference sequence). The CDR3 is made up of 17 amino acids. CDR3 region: CAWSVRVAGVLQDTQYF. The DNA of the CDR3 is TGTGCCTGGAGTGTACGGGTAGCGGGAGTACTACAAGATACGCAGTATTTT.

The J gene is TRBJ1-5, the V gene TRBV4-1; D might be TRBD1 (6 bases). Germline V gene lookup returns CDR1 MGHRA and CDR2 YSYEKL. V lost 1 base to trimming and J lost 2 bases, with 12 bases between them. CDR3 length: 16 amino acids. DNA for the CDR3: TGCGCCAGCAGCCAAGGGCACAGGGAAGGCAATCAGCCCCAGCATTTT. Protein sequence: CASSQGHREGNQPQHF.

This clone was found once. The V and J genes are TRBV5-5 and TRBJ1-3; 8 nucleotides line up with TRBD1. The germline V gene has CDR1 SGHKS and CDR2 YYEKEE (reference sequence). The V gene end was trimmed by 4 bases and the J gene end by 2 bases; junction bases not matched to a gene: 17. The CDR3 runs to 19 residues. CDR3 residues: CASSPSTSGGYTTGNTIYF. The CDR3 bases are TGTGCCAGCAGCCCGTCCACATCAGGGGGCTACACCACTGGAAACACCATATATTTT.

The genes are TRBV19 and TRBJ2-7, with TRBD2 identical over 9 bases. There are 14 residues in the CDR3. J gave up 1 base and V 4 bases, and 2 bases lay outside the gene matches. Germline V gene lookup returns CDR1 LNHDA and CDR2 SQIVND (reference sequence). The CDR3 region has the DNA TGTGCCAGTAGTACCCTAGCGGGATCCTACGAGCAGTACTTC. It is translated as CASSTLAGSYEQYF.

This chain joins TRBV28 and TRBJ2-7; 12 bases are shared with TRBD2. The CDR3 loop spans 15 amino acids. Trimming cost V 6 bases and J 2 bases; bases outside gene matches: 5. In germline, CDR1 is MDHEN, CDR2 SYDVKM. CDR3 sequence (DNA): TGTGCCAGCAGATGGGGACTAGCGGGCGCCTACGAGCAGTACTTC. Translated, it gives CASRWGLAGAYEQYF.

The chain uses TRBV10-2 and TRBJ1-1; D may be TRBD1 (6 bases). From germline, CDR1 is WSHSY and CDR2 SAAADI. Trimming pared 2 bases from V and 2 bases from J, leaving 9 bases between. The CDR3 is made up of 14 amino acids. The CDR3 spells CASSELGGNTEAFF. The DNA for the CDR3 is TGCGCCAGCAGTGAGCTAGGGGGAAACACTGAAGCTTTCTTT.

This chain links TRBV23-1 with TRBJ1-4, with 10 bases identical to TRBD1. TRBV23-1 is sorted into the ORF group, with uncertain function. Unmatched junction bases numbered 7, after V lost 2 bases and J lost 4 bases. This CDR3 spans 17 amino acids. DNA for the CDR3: TGCGCCAGCAGTCAAAGCCCTGGGACAGGGGTTAATGAAAAACTGTTTTTT. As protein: CASSQSPGTGVNEKLFF.

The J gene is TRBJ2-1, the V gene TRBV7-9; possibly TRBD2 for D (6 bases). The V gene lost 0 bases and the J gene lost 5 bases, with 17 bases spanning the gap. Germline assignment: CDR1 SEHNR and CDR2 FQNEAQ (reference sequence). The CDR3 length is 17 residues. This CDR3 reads CASSLALGTRSDNEQFF. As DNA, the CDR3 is TGTGCCAGCAGCTTAGCGTTAGGGACTCGGTCGGACAATGAGCAGTTCTTC.

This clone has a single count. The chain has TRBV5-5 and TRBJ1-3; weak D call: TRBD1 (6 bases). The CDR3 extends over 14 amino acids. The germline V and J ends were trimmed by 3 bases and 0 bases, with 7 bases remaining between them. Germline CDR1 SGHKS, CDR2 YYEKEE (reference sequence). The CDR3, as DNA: TGTGCCAGCAGCTGGACAGCCTCTGGAAACACCATATATTTT. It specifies CASSWTASGNTIYF.

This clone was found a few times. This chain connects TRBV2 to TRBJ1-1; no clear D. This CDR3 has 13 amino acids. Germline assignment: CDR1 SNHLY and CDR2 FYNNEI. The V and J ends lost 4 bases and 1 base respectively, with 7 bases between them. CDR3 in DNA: TGTGCCAGCAGTGGCAACAAGAACACTGAAGCTTTCTTT. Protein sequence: CASSGNKNTEAFF.

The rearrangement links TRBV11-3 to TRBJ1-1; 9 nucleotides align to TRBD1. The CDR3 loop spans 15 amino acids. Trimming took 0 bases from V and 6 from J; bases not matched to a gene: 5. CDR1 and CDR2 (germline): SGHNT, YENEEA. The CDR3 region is CASSLDRGQGSEAFF. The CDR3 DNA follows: TGTGCCAGCAGCTTAGATCGGGGACAGGGATCTGAAGCTTTCTTT. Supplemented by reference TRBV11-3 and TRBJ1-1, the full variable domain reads EAGVVQSPRYKIIEKKQPVAFWCNPISGHNTLYWYLQNLGQGPELLIRYENEEAVDDSQLPKDRFSAERLKGVDSTLKIQPAELGDSAVYLCASSLDRGQGSEAFFGQGTRLTVV.

The CDR3 spells CASSYSTGATGGEQYF. The CDR3 nucleotides are TGTGCCAGCAGTTACTCAACAGGGGCCACGGGGGGGGAGCAGTACTTC. V gene TRBV6-5 combines with J gene TRBJ2-7; the D gene is possibly TRBD2 (8 bases). V was cut by 0 bases and J by 7 bases, with 19 bases left in between. The CDR3 is 16 residues long. In germline, CDR1 is MNHEY, CDR2 SVGAGI.

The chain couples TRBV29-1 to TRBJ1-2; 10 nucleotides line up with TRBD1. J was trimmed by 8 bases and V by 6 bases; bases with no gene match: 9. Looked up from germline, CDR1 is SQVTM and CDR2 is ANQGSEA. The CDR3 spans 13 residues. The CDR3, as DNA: TGCAGCGTGCCCGGGACAGGGGTACAGGGCTACACCTTC. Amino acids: CSVPGTGVQGYTF. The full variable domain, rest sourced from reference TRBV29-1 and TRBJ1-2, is SAVISQKPSRDICQRGTSLTIQCQVDSQVTMMFWYRQQPGQSLTLIATANQGSEATYESGFVIDKFPISRPNLTFSTLTVSNMSPEDSSIYLCSVPGTGVQGYTFGSGTRLTVV.

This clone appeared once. Here the CDR3 reads CASRTGDNEKLFF. The CDR3 region has the DNA TGTGCCAGCAGAACAGGGGATAATGAAAAACTGTTTTTT. The gene calls are TRBV28 and TRBJ1-4, with 7 bases fitting TRBD1. Germline V gene lookup returns CDR1 MDHEN and CDR2 SYDVKM. V dropped 6 bases and J dropped 4; count of bases not matched to a gene: 2. There are 13 residues in the CDR3.

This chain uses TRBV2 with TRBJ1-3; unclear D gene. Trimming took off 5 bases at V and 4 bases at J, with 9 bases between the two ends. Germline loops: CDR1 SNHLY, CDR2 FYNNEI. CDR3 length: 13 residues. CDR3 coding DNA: TGTGCCAGCAGTCCTCCTTCCGGAAACACCATATATTTT. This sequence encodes CASSPPSGNTIYF.

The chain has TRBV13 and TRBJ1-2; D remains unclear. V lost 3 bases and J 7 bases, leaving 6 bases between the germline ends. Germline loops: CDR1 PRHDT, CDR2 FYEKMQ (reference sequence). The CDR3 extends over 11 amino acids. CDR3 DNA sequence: TGTGCCAGCAGCTTCGCCGGTGGCTACACCTTC. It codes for CASSFAGGYTF.

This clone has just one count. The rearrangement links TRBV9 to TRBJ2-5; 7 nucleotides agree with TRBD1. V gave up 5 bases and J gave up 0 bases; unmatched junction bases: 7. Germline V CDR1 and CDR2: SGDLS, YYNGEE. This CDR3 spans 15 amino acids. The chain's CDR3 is CASSNDRAYQETQYF. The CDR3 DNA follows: TGTGCCAGCAGTAACGACAGGGCCTACCAAGAGACCCAGTACTTC.